This entry is about one T cell receptor (beta chain). The target antigen is unknown. Caucasian adults residing in Nashville, Tennessee made up all the donors. This record comes from a study of shared clonotypes between healthy human individuals. For the study at large: The study used three CD4 naive, three CD4 memory, two CD8 naive and one CD8 memory plate per donor.

Using immunoSEQ multiplex PCR, the repertoire was profiled, and TCRdb retains in-frame clones only, with some absent. This sample has roughly 2 million clones, with around 95% found just once. The J segment lost 4 bases and the V segment lost 3 bases, leaving 6 bases of the junction unmatched. The CDR3 runs 15 residues. The germline V gene has CDR1 SGHNT and CDR2 YENEEA. Findings and limits, study-wide: Researchers found naive subsets generally carried larger estimated richness than memory subsets. Although depth was large, rarefaction showed that sequencing of the sorted subsets was incomplete.

The sequence derives from a man aged 18 to 30 in good health. The chain carries TRBV11-3 and TRBJ2-5; 9 bases match TRBD1. Sequenced material: naive CD4+ T cells sorted from blood. Noted subset: CD45RA+ positively selected. CDR3: CASSFGTGKGETQYF. As DNA, the CDR3 is TGTGCCAGCAGCTTCGGGACAGGGAAGGGAGAGACCCAGTACTTC.